Below, 17 T cell receptor beta chains from the same sample are listed, as sequenced in a study of T cell repertoires in cytomegalovirus infection. TCRdb reanalysed the reads using MiXCR and keeps one entry per CDR3 protein. The repertoire holds 500,000 or so distinct CDR3 sequences, with about 15% as singletons. Sequences were obtained from CD8+ T cells from PBMCs. These receptors all stem from a human donor in good health (CMV status not recorded). Some clones in this sample may be carry-over from other donors' samples.

This clonotype was found many times. V is TRBV7-2 and J is TRBJ1-1; D not certain. The V gene lost 2 bases and the J gene lost 0 bases, with 19 bases spanning the gap. The CDR3 has 18 amino acids. The germline CDR1 and CDR2 sequences are SGHTA and FQGNSA. The CDR3 DNA reads TGTGCCAGCAGCTTATTTTCCCCACAGATAAGAATGAACACTGAAGCTTTCTTT. It codes for CASSLFSPQIRMNTEAFF. Full variable domain (outside the CDR3, taken from reference TRBV7-2 and TRBJ1-1): GAGVSQSPSNKVTEKGKDVELRCDPISGHTALYWYRQSLGQGLEFLIYFQGNSAPDKSGLPSDRFSAERTGGSVSTLTIQRTQQEDSAVYLCASSLFSPQIRMNTEAFFGQGTRLTVV.

The J gene is TRBJ1-1, the V gene TRBV28; TRBD1 agrees at 7 bases. V dropped 2 bases and J dropped 7; count of bases not matched to a gene: 4. Germline CDR1 reads MDHEN; CDR2 reads SYDVKM. The CDR3 runs 13 residues. CDR3 coding DNA: TGTGCCAGCAGTTTAAGTCGACAGGGTGAAGCTTTCTTT. Its protein is CASSLSRQGEAFF.

This clonotype has a count of ten or more. The genes are TRBV6-5 and TRBJ1-2; TRBD1 might be the D (6 bases). The CDR3 length is 14 residues. The V gene lost 2 bases and the J gene lost 6 bases, with 13 bases spanning the gap. Germline CDR1 and CDR2: MNHEY and SVGAGI. The CDR3 DNA reads TGTGCCAGCAGTTACGTGTCGGGGGCGGATGGCTACACCTTC. This sequence encodes CASSYVSGADGYTF.

The chain is built from TRBV27 and TRBJ2-1; 8 bases are shared with TRBD2. Unmatched junction bases numbered 9, after V lost 10 bases and J lost 1 base. This CDR3 is built from 15 residues. Germline CDR1 MNHEY, CDR2 SMNVEV (reference sequence). The CDR3 protein is CATLPGLASYNEQFF. CDR3 nucleotide sequence: TGTGCCACCCTTCCCGGACTAGCATCCTACAATGAGCAGTTCTTC.

The V call is TRBV29-1, the J call TRBJ1-2; 7 bases match TRBD1. J was trimmed by 6 bases and V by 1 base; bases with no gene match: 5. Germline lookup yields CDR1 SQVTM and CDR2 ANQGSEA. CDR3 size: 13 residues. In DNA, the CDR3 is TGCAGCGTTGAAGGCAGGGGGTACGATGGCTACACCTTC. Residues: CSVEGRGYDGYTF.

The chain carries TRBV12-3 or TRBV12-4 and TRBJ1-1; D unresolved. The CDR3 has 13 residues. Trimming cost V 6 bases and J 5 bases, with 13 bases left between them. The CDR3 sequence: CASRPVVDTEAFF. Here the CDR3 DNA reads TGTGCCAGCAGGCCCGTGGTTGATACTGAAGCTTTCTTT.

The chain couples TRBV12-5 to TRBJ1-5; no firm D call. The germline gives CDR1 LGHNT, CDR2 FRNRAP. With 1 base removed from V and 4 bases from J, the gap between germline ends came to 8 bases. The CDR3 totals 14 residues. For the CDR3, the DNA is TGTGCTAGTGGTTTGGAGCGGCAGAATCAGCCCCAGCATTTT. This gives the protein CASGLERQNQPQHF. The full variable domain, with the rest looked up from reference TRBV12-5 and TRBJ1-5, is DARVTQTPRHKVTEMGQEVTMRCQPILGHNTVFWYRQTMMQGLELLAYFRNRAPLDDSGMPKDRFSAEMPDATLATLKIQPSEPRDSAVYFCASGLERQNQPQHFGDGTRLSIL.

This clonotype was seen only a few times. The V and J genes are TRBV5-1 and TRBJ1-1; D is unresolved. CDR1 is SGHRS and CDR2 is YFSETQ in the germline V gene. The CDR3 is 15 residues long. The V end was cut by 0 bases, the J end by 0 bases, with 9 bases between. This CDR3 is CASSLGPSMNTEAFF. CDR3 DNA sequence: TGCGCCAGCAGCTTGGGACCGTCCATGAACACTGAAGCTTTCTTT.

This clonotype came up many times. CDR3 sequence: CASSYSAGVLYNEQFF. The CDR3 coding sequence is TGTGCCAGCAGTTACTCGGCGGGAGTGCTATACAATGAGCAGTTCTTC. V gene TRBV6-5 combines with J gene TRBJ2-1; 7 bases line up with TRBD2. Germline values: CDR1 MNHEY, CDR2 SVGAGI. The CDR3 has 16 amino acids. J was trimmed by 4 bases and V by 0 bases; bases with no gene match: 6.

This chain uses TRBV5-6 with TRBJ2-7, with a weak D call TRBD1 (6 bases). The V gene's germline CDR1 is SGHDT and CDR2 YYEEEE. The CDR3 consists of 12 residues. V dropped 7 bases and J dropped 1 base, with 9 bases sitting between them. In DNA, the CDR3 is TGTGCCAGCGCACAGGGTTCCTACGAGCAGTACTTC. It yields the protein CASAQGSYEQYF.

In its sample, this clonotype was seen a few times. The CDR3 bases are TGTGCCAGCAGGACGCCTGCCAGGGGGCAACCCTACGAGCAGTACTTC. This gives the protein CASRTPARGQPYEQYF. The gene calls are TRBV28 and TRBJ2-7, with 8 positions matching TRBD1. V lost 6 bases, J lost 2 bases, and 12 bases stayed unmatched. CDR3 length: 16 amino acids. CDR1 is MDHEN and CDR2 is SYDVKM in the germline V gene.

This clonotype was counted many times. V gene TRBV11-2 combines with J gene TRBJ2-7, with D tentatively TRBD2 (5 bases). There are 19 residues in the CDR3. CDR1 is SGHAT and CDR2 is FQNNGV in the germline V gene. Trimming left V 1 base short and J 4 bases short, with 26 bases between. CDR3 in DNA: TGTGCCAGCAGCTTAGTTTCTCCTCGAGATAGAGGGCGTGGGTACGAGCAGTACTTC. It translates to CASSLVSPRDRGRGYEQYF.

The sample holds a few counts of this clonotype. The gene calls are TRBV24-1 and TRBJ2-1; perhaps TRBD1 as D (5 bases). This CDR3 has 13 residues. The V gene lost 3 bases and the J gene lost 6 bases, with 8 bases spanning the gap. Germline CDR1 reads KGHDR; CDR2 reads SFDVKD. CDR3 sequence: CATSDLRVNEQFF. For the CDR3, the DNA is TGTGCCACCAGTGATCTCAGGGTCAATGAGCAGTTCTTC.

This clonotype was found many times. The chain couples TRBV7-9 to TRBJ1-2; D call uncertain. Germline lookup yields CDR1 SEHNR and CDR2 FQNEAQ (reference sequence). V was cut by 1 base and J by 4 bases, with 7 bases left in between. The length of the CDR3 is 13 residues. The CDR3 is CASSLVGSYGYTF. In nucleotides, the CDR3 is TGTGCCAGCAGCTTAGTAGGCAGCTATGGCTACACCTTC.

The chain links TRBV7-9 to TRBJ2-2; D gene unclear. Germline V gene data show CDR1 as SEHNR and CDR2 as FQNEAQ (reference sequence). The CDR3 extends over 15 amino acids. Between the trimmed V and J ends, which lost 1 base and 2 bases, there was a span of 8 bases. The CDR3 nucleotides read TGTGCCAGCAGCTTAGATGGCGGAAACACCGGGGAGCTGTTTTTT. Protein: CASSLDGGNTGELFF.

This chain joins TRBV28 and TRBJ2-7; D is perhaps TRBD1 or TRBD2 (5 bases each). V was shortened by 5 bases and J by 6 bases, with 17 bases between the two germline ends. The CDR3 is made up of 14 amino acids. Germline CDR1 reads MDHEN; CDR2 reads SYDVKM. CDR3 amino acids: CASSTGPHTSEQYF. For the CDR3, the DNA is TGTGCCAGCAGTACGGGACCCCATACTAGCGAGCAGTACTTC.

The sample holds many counts of this clonotype. This chain joins TRBV7-9 and TRBJ2-5; tentative D call: TRBD1 (5 bases). Trimming cost V 5 bases and J 4 bases, with 14 bases left between them. The germline CDR1 and CDR2 sequences are SEHNR and FQNEAQ (reference sequence). This CDR3 is 14 amino acids long. The CDR3 DNA reads as TGTGCCAGCAGCCACCCAGTAGGGGCAGAGACCCAGTACTTC. This encodes CASSHPVGAETQYF.